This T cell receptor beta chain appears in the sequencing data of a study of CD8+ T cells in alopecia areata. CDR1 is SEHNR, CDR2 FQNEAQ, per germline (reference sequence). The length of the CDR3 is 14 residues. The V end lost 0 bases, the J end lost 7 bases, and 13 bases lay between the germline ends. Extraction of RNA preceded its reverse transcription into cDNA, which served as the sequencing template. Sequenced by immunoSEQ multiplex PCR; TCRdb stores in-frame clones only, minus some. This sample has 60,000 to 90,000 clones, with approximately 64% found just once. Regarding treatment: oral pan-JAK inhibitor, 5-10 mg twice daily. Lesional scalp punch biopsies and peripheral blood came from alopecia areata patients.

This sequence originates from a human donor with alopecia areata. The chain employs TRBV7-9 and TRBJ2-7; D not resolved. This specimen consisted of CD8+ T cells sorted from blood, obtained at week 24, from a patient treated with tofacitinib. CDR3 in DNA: TGTGCCAGCAGCTTAGCGCTTGGGTCGTGGGAGCAGTACTTC. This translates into CASSLALGSWEQYF.